What follows are 22 T cell receptor beta chains derived from one specimen sequenced in a study of cytomegalovirus exposure and HLA in healthy donors. The PCR used 60 Vbeta and 13 Jbeta primers. Profiling relied on immunoSEQ multiplex PCR, and the TCRdb table lists in-frame clones only, not all of them. The sample holds under 200,000 clones; about an eighth are singletons and the top ten take about 8%. Sequencing input: PBMCs. The origin of the receptors is a man aged 50-60 years in good health and CMV-seropositive.

This clone was seen more than once but under ten times. V and J are TRBV19 and TRBJ1-1; 7 nucleotides line up with TRBD1. Germline loops: CDR1 LNHDA, CDR2 SQIVND (reference sequence). This CDR3 spans 18 amino acids. V shed 8 bases, J shed 0 bases, and the junction held 18 bases outside the gene matches. The CDR3: CASSYRGTANGMNTEAFF. CDR3 DNA sequence: TGTGCCAGTTCCTATCGTGGGACAGCCAACGGTATGAACACTGAAGCTTTCTTT.

The rearrangement joins TRBV9 to TRBJ2-2; 12 nucleotides agree with TRBD1. Losses at the gene ends were 0 bases for V and 7 bases for J; bases not matched to a gene: 7. Germline V CDR1 and CDR2: SGDLS, YYNGEE. CDR3 length: 17 amino acids. The CDR3 protein is CASSVEGQGAGNGELFF. In nucleotides, the CDR3 is TGTGCCAGCAGCGTAGAGGGACAGGGGGCCGGGAACGGGGAGCTGTTTTTT.

The chain's CDR3 is CASSQRMSSYNSPLHF. CDR3 sequence (DNA): TGTGCCAGCAGCCAAAGAATGAGCTCCTATAATTCACCCCTCCACTTT. The rearrangement joins TRBV13 to TRBJ1-6; D not resolved. V lost 5 bases and J 0 bases, leaving 11 bases between the germline ends. CDR3 size: 16 residues. Germline V gene lookup returns CDR1 PRHDT and CDR2 FYEKMQ (reference sequence).

Only a few counts were recorded for this clone. The chain uses TRBV4-3 and TRBJ2-1; no definite D call. Germline CDR1 reads LGHNA; CDR2 reads YSLEER. V lost 0 bases, J lost 9 bases, and 6 bases lay in between. CDR3 length: 12 amino acids. This CDR3 reads CASSQEVGEQFF. DNA for the CDR3: TGCGCCAGCAGCCAAGAAGTCGGTGAGCAGTTCTTC.

The V gene is TRBV6-1, the J gene TRBJ1-1; no clear D gene. The CDR3 contains 13 residues. The V end was cut by 10 bases, the J end by 0 bases, with 12 bases between. Looked up from germline, CDR1 is MNHNS and CDR2 is SASEGT. The CDR3 sequence is CATKENLNTEAFF. The CDR3 coding sequence is TGTGCCACCAAGGAGAACCTGAACACTGAAGCTTTCTTT.

This clone was seen more than once but under ten times. The gene calls are TRBV11-3 and TRBJ1-3; 7 nucleotides align to TRBD1. The CDR3 has 17 amino acids. V dropped 2 bases and J dropped 0; count of bases not matched to a gene: 7. CDR1 is SGHNT, CDR2 YENEEA, per germline. In nucleotides, the CDR3 is TGTGCCAGCAGCTTATTCCCGACAGGGTTCTCTGGAAACACCATATATTTT. Protein sequence: CASSLFPTGFSGNTIYF.

This clone was found a few times. This chain links TRBV5-6 with TRBJ1-2, with TRBD1 identical over 7 bases. This CDR3 comprises 16 residues. Germline trimming cut 3 bases from V and 7 bases from J; bases unmatched to any gene: 15. The germline V gene has CDR1 SGHDT and CDR2 YYEEEE. CDR3 sequence: CASSSIHNRQGGGYTF. CDR3 bases: TGTGCCAGCAGCTCCATACATAATCGACAGGGTGGTGGCTACACCTTC.

The chain employs TRBV6-6 and TRBJ2-7; possibly TRBD2 for D (6 bases). The CDR3 runs to 16 residues. V lost 6 bases and J 5 bases, leaving 23 bases between the germline ends. The germline V gene has CDR1 MNHNY and CDR2 SVGAGI (reference sequence). This CDR3 reads CASSAGGQGPGHEQYV. The CDR3 region has the DNA TGTGCCAGCAGCGCCGGAGGGCAGGGACCCGGGCACGAGCAGTACGTC.

The chain links TRBV5-4 to TRBJ2-5, with 12 nucleotides matching TRBD2. CDR1 SGHNT and CDR2 YYREEE come from the germline V gene (reference sequence). The CDR3 has 16 residues. Trimming at V came to 4 bases and at J to 3 bases, leaving 7 bases not matched to a gene. The CDR3 is CASSVPTSGGKETQYF. The CDR3 nucleotides are TGTGCCAGCAGCGTCCCGACTAGCGGGGGTAAAGAGACCCAGTACTTC.

This clone has just a few counts. The chain links TRBV30 to TRBJ1-1; D might be TRBD1 (5 bases). The germline CDR1 and CDR2 sequences are GTSNPN and SVGIG (reference sequence). The length of the CDR3 is 12 residues. The V gene lost 5 bases and the J gene lost 3 bases, with 10 bases spanning the gap. The CDR3 here is CAWRTGDTEAFF. CDR3 nucleotide sequence: TGTGCCTGGCGAACGGGGGACACTGAAGCTTTCTTT.

V gene TRBV4-1 combines with J gene TRBJ1-6; no clear D gene. CDR1 and CDR2 (germline): MGHRA, YSYEKL. The ends were cut back, 6 bases at V and 8 bases at J, with 11 bases in the middle. This CDR3 contains 13 residues. This CDR3 is CASSPRDDSPLHF. The CDR3, as DNA: TGCGCCAGCAGTCCGCGGGATGATTCACCCCTCCACTTT.

This clone was recorded a few times. The V and J genes are TRBV6-1 and TRBJ1-1; TRBD1 might be the D (6 bases). V was clipped by 0 bases and J by 7 bases, with 9 bases between them. Germline V gives CDR1 MNHNS, CDR2 SASEGT. The CDR3 totals 13 residues. The CDR3 region has the DNA TGTGCCAGCAGTGAAGCGGCCAGGGGTGAAGCTTTCTTT. It is translated as CASSEAARGEAFF.

This clone was picked up a small number of times. The chain joins TRBV29-1 to TRBJ2-2, with TRBD1 matching 8 bases. J gave up 3 bases and V 6 bases, and 3 bases lay outside the gene matches. CDR3 length: 13 amino acids. The germline V gene has CDR1 SQVTM and CDR2 ANQGSEA. CDR3 DNA sequence: TGCAGCGTGCAGACAGGGGACACCGGGGAGCTGTTTTTT. Its translation: CSVQTGDTGELFF.

V usage is TRBV28 and J usage is TRBJ1-5, with 7 bases fitting TRBD1. The CDR3 length is 16 residues. V trimming: 5 bases; J trimming: 0 bases; junction bases outside the gene matches: 7. Germline V gene data show CDR1 as MDHEN and CDR2 as SYDVKM. The CDR3, as DNA: TGTGCCAGCAGTCATCGGGGACAGTATAGCAATCAGCCCCAGCATTTT. Protein sequence: CASSHRGQYSNQPQHF.

V is TRBV6-5 and J is TRBJ1-6; 7 nucleotides agree with TRBD1. This CDR3 has 13 amino acids. The germline V gene encodes CDR1 MNHEY and CDR2 SVGAGI. Unmatched junction bases numbered 2, after V lost 8 bases and J lost 4 bases. Here the CDR3 reads CASGRGYNSPLHF. The DNA for the CDR3 is TGTGCCAGCGGCAGGGGGTATAATTCACCCCTCCACTTT.

The J gene is TRBJ1-1, the V gene TRBV28, with unresolved D. The V gene's germline CDR1 is MDHEN and CDR2 SYDVKM. V was clipped by 3 bases and J by 5 bases, with 4 bases between them. The CDR3 has 11 amino acids. CDR3 in amino acids: CASSFSTEAFF. CDR3 nucleotide sequence: TGTGCCAGCAGTTTTTCGACTGAAGCTTTCTTT.

This clone was recorded a few times. The chain recombines TRBV27 with TRBJ1-4, with D uncertain. CDR3 size: 15 residues. Trimming removed 7 bases at V and 4 bases at J, with 16 bases between. Looked up from germline, CDR1 is MNHEY and CDR2 is SMNVEV (reference sequence). The DNA for the CDR3 is TGTGCCAGCACCTTCCTTGGCAGGATTAATGAAAAACTGTTTTTT. Translation gives CASTFLGRINEKLFF.

V gene TRBV10-3 combines with J gene TRBJ1-2; D unclear. There are 13 residues in the CDR3. Trimming removed 0 bases at V and 8 bases at J, with 10 bases between. Germline V gene data show CDR1 as ENHRY and CDR2 as SYGVKD. CDR3 DNA: TGTGCCATCAGTGAGTCCTCGGGTAGCGGCTACACCTTC. Its translation: CAISESSGSGYTF.

The table lists this clone with a few counts. The chain carries TRBV5-1 and TRBJ1-1; D call uncertain. This CDR3 region has 15 residues. The germline V gene encodes CDR1 SGHRS and CDR2 YFSETQ. The germline V and J ends were trimmed by 5 bases and 2 bases, with 16 bases remaining between them. The CDR3: CASSRSERGNTEAFF. The DNA for the CDR3 is TGCGCCAGCAGTCGATCCGAGCGGGGAAACACTGAAGCTTTCTTT. Filled out from reference TRBV5-1 and TRBJ1-1, the complete variable domain reads KAGVTQTPRYLIKTRGQQVTLSCSPISGHRSVSWYQQTPGQGLQFLFEYFSETQRNKGNFPGRFSGRQFSNSRSEMNVSTLELGDSALYLCASSRSERGNTEAFFGQGTRLTVV.

The V gene is TRBV7-2, the J gene TRBJ1-4, with D unclear. V was trimmed by 1 base and J by 4 bases, leaving 10 bases between them. Germline values: CDR1 SGHTA, CDR2 FQGNSA. The CDR3 length is 15 residues. CDR3 sequence reads: CASSLGGSDNEKLFF. CDR3 coding DNA: TGTGCCAGCAGCTTAGGAGGCAGTGATAATGAAAAACTGTTTTTT.

This sequence joins TRBV9 and TRBJ1-2; possible D gene TRBD1, 5 bases. V was pared by 4 bases and J by 3 bases, with 16 bases between. Germline V lookup: CDR1 SGDLS, CDR2 YYNGEE. This CDR3 is 15 amino acids long. CDR3 residues: CASSPTGGRDYGYTF. CDR3 coding DNA: TGTGCCAGCAGCCCCACGGGGGGACGGGACTATGGCTACACCTTC.

The table lists this clone with a few counts. The rearrangement links TRBV29-1 to TRBJ1-2; D is unclear. The ends were cut back, 5 bases at V and 2 bases at J, with 9 bases in the middle. This CDR3 comprises 12 residues. The germline V gene encodes CDR1 SQVTM and CDR2 ANQGSEA. In DNA form, the CDR3 reads TGCAGCGTTTGGCACATGAACTATGGCTACACCTTC. Its translation is CSVWHMNYGYTF.